The 14 T cell receptor beta chains below come from one sample, sequenced in a study of blood T cell repertoires in COVID-19. Produced via immunoSEQ multiplex PCR; TCRdb's table is partial and in-frame only. The table lists about 220,000 clones, around 81% of them singletons. Sequenced: peripheral blood. These receptors originate from a woman in her fifties or sixties with acute or convalescent COVID-19.

V is TRBV7-9 and J is TRBJ1-1; TRBD1 matches 7 bases. The junction had 14 bases not matched to a gene; V was cut back by 1 base and J by 6 bases. Germline CDR1 SEHNR, CDR2 FQNEAQ (reference sequence). CDR3 length: 17 residues. DNA for the CDR3: TGTGCCAGCAGCTTAGAACAGGGGATCCCCGGCCGAGCTGAAGCTTTCTTT. Translating it yields CASSLEQGIPGRAEAFF.

V usage is TRBV9 and J usage is TRBJ1-3; 12 bases are a match to TRBD1. CDR3 length: 16 amino acids. Per the germline V gene, CDR1 is SGDLS and CDR2 is YYNGEE. V was pared by 3 bases and J by 2 bases, with 3 bases of the junction left unmatched. CDR3 region: CASSARDRGPGNTIYF. Here the CDR3 DNA reads TGTGCCAGCAGCGCCCGGGACAGGGGGCCTGGAAACACCATATATTTT.

This rearrangement joins TRBV28 to TRBJ1-1; D remains unclear. The V gene lost 3 bases and the J gene lost 6 bases, with 8 bases spanning the gap. The CDR3 extends over 12 amino acids. Germline V gene sequence: CDR1 MDHEN, CDR2 SYDVKM. CDR3 residues: CASSFLGAEAFF. Here the CDR3 DNA reads TGTGCCAGCAGTTTTTTGGGAGCTGAAGCTTTCTTT.

The chain joins TRBV6-5 to TRBJ1-2; 9 positions agree with TRBD1. The length of the CDR3 is 15 residues. The V gene's germline CDR1 is MNHEY and CDR2 SVGAGI. The junction had 10 bases not matched to a gene; V was cut back by 10 bases and J by 1 base. The CDR3 nucleotides are TGTGCCACCGAACGGATGACAGGGGGTAACTATGGCTACACCTTC. This translates into CATERMTGGNYGYTF.

The gene calls are TRBV12-3 or TRBV12-4 and TRBJ1-1, with a tentative D call TRBD1 (5 bases). The ends were cut back, 3 bases at V and 4 bases at J, with 9 bases in the middle. The CDR3 length is 13 residues. The CDR3 region has the DNA TGTGCCAGCAGTTTGGGGGGGTCCACTGAAGCTTTCTTT. This translates into CASSLGGSTEAFF.

The chain has TRBV7-9 and TRBJ2-3; 10 bases are a match to TRBD2. Germline V lookup: CDR1 SEHNR, CDR2 FQNEAQ (reference sequence). This CDR3 region has 15 residues. V was clipped by 5 bases and J by 0 bases; unmatched bases: 2. This CDR3 reads CASSRAGGSTDTQYF. DNA for the CDR3: TGTGCCAGCAGCCGAGCGGGGGGGAGCACAGATACGCAGTATTTT.

The rearrangement links TRBV5-5 to TRBJ2-5; possible D gene TRBD2, 6 bases. V was cut by 2 bases and J by 2 bases, with 7 bases left in between. The germline V gene encodes CDR1 SGHKS and CDR2 YYEKEE (reference sequence). The CDR3 totals 13 residues. In DNA, the CDR3 is TGTGCCAGCAGCTTCGCGGGACAAGAGACCCAGTACTTC. Translating it yields CASSFAGQETQYF.

This clone appeared a single time. The chain joins TRBV24-1 to TRBJ1-6, with D unclear. The CDR3 spans 15 residues. Germline V gives CDR1 KGHDR, CDR2 SFDVKD. Trimming removed 12 bases from V and 2 bases from J, with 16 bases in between. The chain's CDR3 is CAPNVRFPYNSPLHF. CDR3 bases: TGTGCCCCTAACGTACGGTTCCCCTATAATTCACCCCTCCACTTT.

V gene TRBV3-1 (or the pseudogene TRBV3-2) combines with J gene TRBJ2-7; 9 nucleotides match TRBD2. Germline V gives CDR1 LGHDT, CDR2 YNNKEL (reference sequence). CDR3 length: 13 residues. V lost 8 bases and J lost 2; bases outside the gene matches: 4. CDR3 residues: CASASGVPYEQYF. The CDR3 nucleotides read TGTGCCAGCGCTAGCGGGGTCCCCTACGAGCAGTACTTC.

The chain is built from TRBV15 and TRBJ1-3; D uncertain. Germline values: CDR1 LNHNV, CDR2 YYDKDF (reference sequence). There are 14 residues in the CDR3. The V end lost 1 base, the J end lost 3 bases, and 7 bases lay between the germline ends. This CDR3 reads CATSRGGNGNTIYF. The CDR3 DNA sequence: TGTGCCACCAGCAGAGGAGGGAATGGAAACACCATATATTTT.

The V and J genes are TRBV12-3 or TRBV12-4 and TRBJ1-1, with unresolved D. Trimming pared 8 bases from V and 7 bases from J, leaving 17 bases between. This CDR3 spans 13 amino acids. CDR3: CASGTYRENEAFF. The CDR3 nucleotides are TGTGCCAGCGGTACATACCGGGAGAATGAAGCTTTCTTT.

This chain connects TRBV24-1 to TRBJ1-4; no clear D gene. V was cut by 8 bases and J by 4 bases, with 10 bases left in between. The V gene's germline CDR1 is KGHDR and CDR2 SFDVKD. The CDR3 sequence is 13 residues long. Here the CDR3 reads CATIRQINEKLFF. CDR3 nucleotides: TGTGCCACCATCAGGCAGATTAATGAAAAACTGTTTTTT.

This chain joins TRBV7-6 and TRBJ2-5, with D tentatively TRBD1 (6 bases). Trimming left V 2 bases short and J 5 bases short, with 12 bases between. Germline values: CDR1 SGHVS, CDR2 FNYEAQ. The CDR3 consists of 14 residues. This chain's CDR3 is CASSLMGAAETQYF. As DNA, the CDR3 is TGTGCCAGCAGCTTAATGGGGGCTGCGGAGACCCAGTACTTC.

The CDR3 DNA is TGCAGCGTCCTAGGGCTAGCGGGCGGCCGGGGGCAGTACTTC. This translates into CSVLGLAGGRGQYF. The V call is TRBV29-1, the J call TRBJ2-7, with 8 bases identical to TRBD2. V lost 6 bases, J lost 9 bases, and 16 bases stayed unmatched. CDR1 is SQVTM and CDR2 is ANQGSEA in the germline V gene. The length of the CDR3 is 14 residues.